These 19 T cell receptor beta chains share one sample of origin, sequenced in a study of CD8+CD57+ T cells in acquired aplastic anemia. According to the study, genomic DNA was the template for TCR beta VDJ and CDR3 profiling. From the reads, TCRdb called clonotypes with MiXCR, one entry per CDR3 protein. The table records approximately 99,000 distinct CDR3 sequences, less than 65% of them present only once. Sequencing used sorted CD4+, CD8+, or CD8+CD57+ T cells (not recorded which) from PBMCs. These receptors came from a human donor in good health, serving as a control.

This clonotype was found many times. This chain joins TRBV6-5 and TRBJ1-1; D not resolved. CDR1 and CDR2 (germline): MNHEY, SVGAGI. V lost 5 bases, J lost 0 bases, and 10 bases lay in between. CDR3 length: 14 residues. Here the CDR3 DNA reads TGTGCCAGCAGTCAGAGGTCGTTGAACACTGAAGCTTTCTTT. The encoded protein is CASSQRSLNTEAFF.

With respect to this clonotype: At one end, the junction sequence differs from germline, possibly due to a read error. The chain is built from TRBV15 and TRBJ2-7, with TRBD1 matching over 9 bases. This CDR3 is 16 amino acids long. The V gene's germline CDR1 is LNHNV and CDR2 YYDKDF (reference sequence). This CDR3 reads CAASSPSGTGTYEQYF. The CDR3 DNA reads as TGTGCCGCCAGCAGCCCGTCCGGGACAGGGACCTACGAGCAGTACTTC.

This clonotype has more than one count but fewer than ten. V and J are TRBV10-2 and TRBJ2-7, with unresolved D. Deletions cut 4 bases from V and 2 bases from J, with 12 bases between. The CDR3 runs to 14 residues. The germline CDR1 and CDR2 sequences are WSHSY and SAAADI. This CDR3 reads CASSASDGTYEQYF. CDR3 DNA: TGCGCCAGCAGTGCATCGGACGGAACCTACGAGCAGTACTTC.

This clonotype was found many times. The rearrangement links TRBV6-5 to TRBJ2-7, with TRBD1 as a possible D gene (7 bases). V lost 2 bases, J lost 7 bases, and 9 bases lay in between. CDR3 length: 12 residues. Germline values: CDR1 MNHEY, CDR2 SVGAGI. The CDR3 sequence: CASSYAGGEQYF. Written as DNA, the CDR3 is TGTGCCAGCAGTTACGCAGGGGGGGAGCAGTACTTC.

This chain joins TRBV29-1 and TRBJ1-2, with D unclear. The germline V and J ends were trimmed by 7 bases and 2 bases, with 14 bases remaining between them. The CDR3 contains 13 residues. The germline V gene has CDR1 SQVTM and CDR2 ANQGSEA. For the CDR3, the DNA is TGCAGCGCCGGCGAGGCCGACAACTATGGCTACACCTTC. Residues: CSAGEADNYGYTF.

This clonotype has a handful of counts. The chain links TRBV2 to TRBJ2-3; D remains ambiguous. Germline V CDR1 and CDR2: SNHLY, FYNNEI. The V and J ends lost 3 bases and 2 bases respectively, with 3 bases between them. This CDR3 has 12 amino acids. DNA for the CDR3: TGTGCCAGCAGTGAGACCACAGATACGCAGTATTTT. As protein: CASSETTDTQYF.

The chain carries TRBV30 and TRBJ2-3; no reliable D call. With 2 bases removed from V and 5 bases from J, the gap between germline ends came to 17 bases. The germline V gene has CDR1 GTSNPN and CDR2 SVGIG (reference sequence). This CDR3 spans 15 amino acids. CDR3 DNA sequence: TGTGCCTGGAGTTTAGACGTGTCTGGACGAGATACGCAGTATTTT. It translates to CAWSLDVSGRDTQYF.

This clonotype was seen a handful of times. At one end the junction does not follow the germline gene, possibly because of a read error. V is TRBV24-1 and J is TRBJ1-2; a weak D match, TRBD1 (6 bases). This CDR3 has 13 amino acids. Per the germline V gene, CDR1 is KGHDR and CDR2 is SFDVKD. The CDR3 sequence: CATSSDSNYGYTF. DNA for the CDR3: TGTGCCACCAGTTCGGACAGTAACTATGGTTACACCTTC.

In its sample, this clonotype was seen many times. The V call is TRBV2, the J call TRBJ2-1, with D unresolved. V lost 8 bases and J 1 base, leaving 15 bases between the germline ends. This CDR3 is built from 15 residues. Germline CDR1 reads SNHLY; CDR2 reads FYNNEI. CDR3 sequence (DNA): TGTGCCAGCGAGTGGCGCGTGGCGTCCTACAATGAGCAGTTCTTC. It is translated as CASEWRVASYNEQFF. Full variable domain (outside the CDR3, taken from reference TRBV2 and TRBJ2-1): EPEVTQTPSHQVTQMGQEVILRCVPISNHLYFYWYRQILGQKVEFLVSFYNNEISEKSEIFDDQFSVERPDGSNFTLKIRSTKLEDSAMYFCASEWRVASYNEQFFGPGTRLTVL.

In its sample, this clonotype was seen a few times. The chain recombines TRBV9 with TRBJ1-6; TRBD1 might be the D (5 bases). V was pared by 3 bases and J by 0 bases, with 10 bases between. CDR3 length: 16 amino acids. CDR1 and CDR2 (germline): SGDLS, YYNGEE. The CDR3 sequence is CASSADSASYNSPLHF. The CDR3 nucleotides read TGTGCCAGCAGCGCCGACAGCGCCTCCTATAATTCACCCCTCCACTTT.

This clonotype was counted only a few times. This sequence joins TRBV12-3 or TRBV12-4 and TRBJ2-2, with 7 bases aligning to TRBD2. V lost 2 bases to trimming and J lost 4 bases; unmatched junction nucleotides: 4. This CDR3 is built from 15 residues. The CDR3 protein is CASSLSGGGTGELFF. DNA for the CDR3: TGTGCCAGCAGTTTATCGGGGGGAGGCACCGGGGAGCTGTTTTTT.

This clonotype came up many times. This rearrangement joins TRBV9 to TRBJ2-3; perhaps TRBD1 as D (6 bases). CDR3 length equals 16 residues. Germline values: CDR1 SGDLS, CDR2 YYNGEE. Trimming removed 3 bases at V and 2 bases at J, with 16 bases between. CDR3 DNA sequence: TGTGCCAGCAGCGCCCTCCGGGACATAAACACAGATACGCAGTATTTT. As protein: CASSALRDINTDTQYF. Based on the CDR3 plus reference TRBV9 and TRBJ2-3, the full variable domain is DSGVTQTPKHLITATGQRVTLRCSPRSGDLSVYWYQQSLDQGLQFLIQYYNGEERAKGNILERFSAQQFPDLHSELNLSSLELGDSALYFCASSALRDINTDTQYFGPGTRLTVL.

The chain's CDR3 is CASSFGLAVQETQYF. The CDR3, as DNA: TGTGCCAGCAGCTTCGGACTAGCGGTACAAGAGACCCAGTACTTC. The rearrangement uses TRBV7-8 and TRBJ2-5; 10 bases map to TRBD2. The germline gives CDR1 SGHVS, CDR2 FQNEAQ. V lost 3 bases and J lost 2; bases outside the gene matches: 3. The CDR3 spans 15 residues.

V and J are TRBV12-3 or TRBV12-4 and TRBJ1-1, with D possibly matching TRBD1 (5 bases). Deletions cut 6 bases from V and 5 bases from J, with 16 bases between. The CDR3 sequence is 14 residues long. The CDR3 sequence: CASRFDSMSTEAFF. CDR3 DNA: TGTGCCAGCAGATTCGACAGTATGAGTACTGAAGCTTTCTTT.

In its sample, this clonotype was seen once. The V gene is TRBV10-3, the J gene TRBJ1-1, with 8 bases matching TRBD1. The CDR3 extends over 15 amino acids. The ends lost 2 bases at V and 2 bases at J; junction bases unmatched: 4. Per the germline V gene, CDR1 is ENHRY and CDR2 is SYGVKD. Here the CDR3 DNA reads TGTGCCATCAGTGAGAATGGGACAGGTAACACTGAAGCTTTCTTT. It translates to CAISENGTGNTEAFF.

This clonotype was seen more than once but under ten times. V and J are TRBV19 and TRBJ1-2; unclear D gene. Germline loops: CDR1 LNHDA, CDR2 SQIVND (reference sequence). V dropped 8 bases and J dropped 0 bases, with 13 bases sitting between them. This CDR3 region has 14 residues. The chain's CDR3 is CASSRALANYGYTF. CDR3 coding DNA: TGTGCCAGTTCCCGGGCCCTAGCTAACTATGGCTACACCTTC.

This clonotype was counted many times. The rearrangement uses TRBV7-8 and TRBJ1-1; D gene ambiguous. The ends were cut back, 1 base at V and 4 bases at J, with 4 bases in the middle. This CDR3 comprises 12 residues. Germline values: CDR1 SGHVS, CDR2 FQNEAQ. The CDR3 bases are TGTGCCAGCAGCTTAGTCGTCACTGAAGCTTTCTTT. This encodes CASSLVVTEAFF.

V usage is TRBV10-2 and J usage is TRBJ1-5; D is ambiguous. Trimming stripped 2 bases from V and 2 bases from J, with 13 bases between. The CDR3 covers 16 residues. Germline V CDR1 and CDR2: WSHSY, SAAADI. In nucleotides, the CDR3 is TGCGCCAGCAGTGAGATTGGACCGCTCGGCAATCAGCCCCAGCATTTT. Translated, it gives CASSEIGPLGNQPQHF.

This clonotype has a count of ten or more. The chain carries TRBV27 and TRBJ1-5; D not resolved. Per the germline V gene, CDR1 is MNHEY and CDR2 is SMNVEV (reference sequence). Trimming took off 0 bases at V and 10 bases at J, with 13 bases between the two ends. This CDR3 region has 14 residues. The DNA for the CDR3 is TGTGCCAGCAGTTTATCCCCCTCGCGGGATCCCCAGCATTTT. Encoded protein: CASSLSPSRDPQHF.